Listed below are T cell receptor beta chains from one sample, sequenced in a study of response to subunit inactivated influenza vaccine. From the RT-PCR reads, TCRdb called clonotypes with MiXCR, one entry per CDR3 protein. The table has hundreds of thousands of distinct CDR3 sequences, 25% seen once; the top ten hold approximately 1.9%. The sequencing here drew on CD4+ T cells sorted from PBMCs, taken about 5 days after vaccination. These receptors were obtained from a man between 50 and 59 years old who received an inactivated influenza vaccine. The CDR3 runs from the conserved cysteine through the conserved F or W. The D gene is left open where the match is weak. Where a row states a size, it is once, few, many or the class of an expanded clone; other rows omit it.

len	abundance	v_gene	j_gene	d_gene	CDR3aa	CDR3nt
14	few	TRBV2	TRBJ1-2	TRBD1	CASSENRGTYGYTF	TGTGCCAGCAGTGAGAACAGGGGGACCTATGGCTACACCTTC
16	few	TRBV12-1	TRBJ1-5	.	CASSSWRDHSNQPQHF	TGTGCCAGCAGCTCGTGGAGGGACCATAGCAATCAGCCCCAGCATTTT
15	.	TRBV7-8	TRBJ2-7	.	CASSSDKPAYYEQYF	TGTGCCAGCAGCTCCGACAAGCCCGCGTATTACGAGCAGTACTTC
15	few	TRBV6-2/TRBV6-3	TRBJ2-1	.	CASSYGTGRYNEQFF	TGTGCCAGCAGTTATGGGACCGGGAGATACAATGAGCAGTTCTTC
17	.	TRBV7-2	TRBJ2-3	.	CASSLVGGLASTDTQYF	TGTGCCAGCAGCTTAGTGGGGGGTCTAGCTAGCACAGATACGCAGTATTTT
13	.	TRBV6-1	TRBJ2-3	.	CASREGYTDTQYF	TGTGCCAGCAGAGAGGGATACACAGATACGCAGTATTTT
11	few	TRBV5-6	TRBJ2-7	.	CASSSGNEQYF	TGTGCCAGCAGCTCGGGGAACGAGCAGTACTTC
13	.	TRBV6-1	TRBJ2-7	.	CASEGRGSYEQYF	TGTGCCAGTGAGGGTAGGGGCTCCTACGAGCAGTACTTC
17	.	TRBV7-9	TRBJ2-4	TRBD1	CASSPGQGVWAKNIQYF	TGTGCCAGCAGCCCGGGACAGGGGGTGTGGGCCAAAAACATTCAGTACTTC
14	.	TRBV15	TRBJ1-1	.	CATGREEKNTEAFF	TGTGCCACCGGCAGAGAGGAGAAGAACACTGAAGCTTTCTTT
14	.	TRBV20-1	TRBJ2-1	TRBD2	CSAPRGGSSNEQFF	TGCAGTGCTCCGCGGGGGGGCTCGTCCAATGAGCAGTTCTTC
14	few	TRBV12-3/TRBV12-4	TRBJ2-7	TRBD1	CASSFRGQGYEQYF	TGTGCCAGCAGTTTTAGGGGACAGGGTTACGAGCAGTACTTC
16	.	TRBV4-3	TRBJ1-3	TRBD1	CASSQDGTEPGNTIYF	TGCGCCAGCAGCCAAGATGGGACAGAGCCTGGAAACACCATATATTTT
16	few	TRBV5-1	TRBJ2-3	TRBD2	CASSPGLDMYADTQYF	TGCGCCAGCAGCCCAGGACTAGATATGTATGCAGATACGCAGTATTTT
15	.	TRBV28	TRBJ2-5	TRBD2	CASSSRLAGVETQYF	TGTGCCAGCAGTTCAAGGCTAGCGGGAGTAGAGACCCAGTACTTC
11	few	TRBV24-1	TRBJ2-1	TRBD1	CARKGQGVPFF	TGTGCCAGGAAAGGTCAGGGGGTCCCGTTCTTC
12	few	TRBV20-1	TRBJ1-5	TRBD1	CSASRGLEPQHF	TGCAGTGCAAGCAGGGGGTTGGAGCCCCAGCATTTT
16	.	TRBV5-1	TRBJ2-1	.	CASSLGARLPGDEQFF	TGCGCCAGCAGCTTGGGGGCCCGACTCCCCGGTGATGAGCAGTTCTTC
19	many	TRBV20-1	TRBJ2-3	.	CSARATIPIDGGSTDTQYF	TGCAGTGCTAGAGCCACAATCCCCATCGATGGGGGTAGCACAGATACGCAGTATTTT
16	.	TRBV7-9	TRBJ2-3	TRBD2	CASSPLGLLPPDTQYF	TGTGCCAGCAGCCCTTTGGGACTACTTCCACCGGATACGCAGTATTTT
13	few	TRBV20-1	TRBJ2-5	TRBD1	CSAREQGRGTQYF	TGCAGTGCTAGAGAACAGGGGCGCGGGACCCAGTACTTC
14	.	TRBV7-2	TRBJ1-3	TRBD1	CASKEGGSGNTIYF	TGTGCCAGTAAAGAAGGGGGCTCCGGAAACACCATATATTTT
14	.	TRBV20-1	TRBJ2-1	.	CSARNLPTYNEQFF	TGCAGTGCTAGGAACCTACCAACCTACAATGAGCAGTTCTTC
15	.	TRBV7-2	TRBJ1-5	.	CASSLDSDSNQPQHF	TGTGCCAGCAGCTTGGACAGTGATAGCAATCAGCCCCAGCATTTT
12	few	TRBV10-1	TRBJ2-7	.	CASSESGGGQYF	TGCGCCAGCAGTGAGTCGGGCGGCGGGCAGTACTTC
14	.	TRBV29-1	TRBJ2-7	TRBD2	CSVRGLAGGSEQYF	TGCAGCGTTAGGGGACTAGCGGGAGGTTCCGAGCAGTACTTC
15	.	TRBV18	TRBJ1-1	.	CASSAAGALGTEAFF	TGTGCCAGCTCCGCCGCGGGGGCGTTGGGCACTGAAGCTTTCTTT
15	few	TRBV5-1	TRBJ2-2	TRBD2	CASSRTSGGPGELFF	TGCGCCAGCAGCCGGACTAGCGGGGGACCCGGGGAGCTGTTTTTT
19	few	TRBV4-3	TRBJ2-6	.	CASSQGQQGLSAGANVLTF	TGCGCCAGCAGCCAAGGACAGCAGGGTTTATCGGCTGGGGCCAACGTCCTGACTTTC
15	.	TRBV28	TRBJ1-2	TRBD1	CASIDGTGYNYGYTF	TGTGCCAGCATCGACGGGACAGGCTATAACTATGGCTACACCTTC
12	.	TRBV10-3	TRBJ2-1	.	CAISESGDEQFF	TGTGCCATCAGTGAGAGCGGTGATGAGCAGTTCTTC
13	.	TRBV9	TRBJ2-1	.	CASSVQGLDEQFF	TGTGCCAGCAGCGTGCAGGGTTTGGATGAGCAGTTCTTC
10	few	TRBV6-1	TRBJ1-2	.	CASARDGYTF	TGTGCCAGTGCAAGAGATGGCTACACCTTC
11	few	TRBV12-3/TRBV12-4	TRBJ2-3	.	CASSYAGTQYF	TGTGCCAGCAGTTACGCGGGTACGCAGTATTTT
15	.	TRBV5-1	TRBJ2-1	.	CASSLSGAGFNEQFF	TGCGCCAGCAGCTTGTCAGGGGCTGGGTTCAATGAGCAGTTCTTC
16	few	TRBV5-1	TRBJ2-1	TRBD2	CASSLVSGTNWNEQFF	TGCGCCAGCAGCTTGGTTAGTGGGACTAACTGGAATGAGCAGTTCTTC
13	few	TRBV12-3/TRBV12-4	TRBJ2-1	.	CASSWASSNEQFF	TGTGCCAGCAGTTGGGCTAGCTCCAATGAGCAGTTCTTC
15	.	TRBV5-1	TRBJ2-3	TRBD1	CASSMEQGAWDTQYF	TGCGCCAGCAGCATGGAGCAGGGGGCTTGGGATACGCAGTATTTT
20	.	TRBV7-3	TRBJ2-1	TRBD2	CASSTHRTSGRGGLYNEQFF	TGTGCCAGCAGCACTCACCGGACTAGCGGGAGGGGTGGGTTATACAATGAGCAGTTCTTC
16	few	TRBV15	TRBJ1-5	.	CATSRVNGGLDQPQHF	TGTGCCACCAGCAGAGTAAATGGGGGACTCGATCAGCCCCAGCATTTT
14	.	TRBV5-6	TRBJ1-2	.	CASSLENGYSGYTF	TGTGCCAGCAGCTTGGAAAACGGATACTCTGGCTACACCTTC
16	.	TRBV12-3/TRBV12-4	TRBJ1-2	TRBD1	CASSRTQGFANYGYTF	TGTGCCAGCAGTCGCACACAGGGGTTCGCTAACTATGGCTACACCTTC
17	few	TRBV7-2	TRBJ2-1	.	CASSLAQSRGLKNEQFF	TGTGCCAGCAGCTTAGCGCAGAGCCGGGGGCTGAAGAATGAGCAGTTCTTC
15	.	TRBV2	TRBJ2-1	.	CASSDRQGGHNEQFF	TGTGCCAGCAGTGATAGGCAGGGAGGCCACAATGAGCAGTTCTTC
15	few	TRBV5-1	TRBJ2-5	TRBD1	CASSLVDRGRETQYF	TGCGCCAGCAGCTTGGTTGACAGGGGGCGAGAGACCCAGTACTTC
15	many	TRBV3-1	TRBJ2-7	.	CASTPSYRATYEQYF	TGTGCCAGCACGCCTTCATACAGGGCCACCTACGAGCAGTACTTC
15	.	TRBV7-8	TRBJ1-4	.	CASSLEGLFAEKLFF	TGTGCCAGCAGCTTAGAAGGGTTATTCGCTGAAAAACTGTTTTTT
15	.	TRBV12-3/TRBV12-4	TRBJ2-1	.	CASSLEPQSADEQFF	TGTGCCAGCAGTTTAGAACCCCAATCTGCCGATGAGCAGTTCTTC
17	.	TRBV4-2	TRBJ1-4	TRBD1	CASSHVKGQGAREKLFF	TGTGCCAGCAGCCATGTAAAGGGACAGGGGGCGCGTGAAAAACTGTTTTTT
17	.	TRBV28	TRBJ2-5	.	CASSTSRVLSGSETQYF	TGTGCCAGCAGTACCTCGCGTGTATTGAGTGGGAGTGAGACCCAGTACTTC
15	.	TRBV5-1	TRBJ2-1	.	CASSLETGPYNEQFF	TGCGCCAGCAGCTTGGAAACAGGTCCCTACAATGAGCAGTTCTTC
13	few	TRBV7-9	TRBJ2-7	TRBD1	CASRPRQGYEQYF	TGTGCCAGCAGACCGAGACAGGGCTACGAGCAGTACTTC
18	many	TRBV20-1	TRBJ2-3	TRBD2	CSASRPSGGQLGTDTQYF	TGCAGTGCTAGCCGCCCTAGCGGGGGCCAACTTGGAACAGATACGCAGTATTTT
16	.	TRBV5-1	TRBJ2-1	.	CASSLRGEPPHDEQFF	TGCGCCAGCAGCTTGAGGGGCGAGCCCCCACACGATGAGCAGTTCTTC
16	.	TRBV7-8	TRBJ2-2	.	CASSQTADWNTGELFF	TGTGCCAGCAGCCAAACGGCGGATTGGAACACCGGGGAGCTGTTTTTT
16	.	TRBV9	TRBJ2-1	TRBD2	CASSSRTSSAYNEQFF	TGTGCCAGCAGCTCTCGGACTAGCAGTGCCTACAATGAGCAGTTCTTC
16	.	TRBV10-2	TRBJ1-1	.	CASSRWEGSLKTEAFF	TGCGCCAGCAGTCGATGGGAGGGCAGCCTCAAAACTGAAGCTTTCTTT
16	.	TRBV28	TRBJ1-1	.	CASSQSRGTSALVAFF	TGTGCCAGCAGTCAGTCCCGCGGGACGTCCGCTCTTGTAGCTTTCTTT
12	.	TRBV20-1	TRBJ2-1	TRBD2	CSARGRVEEQFF	TGCAGTGCTCGCGGGAGAGTTGAGGAGCAGTTCTTC